The 7 T cell receptor beta chains in this list originate from one sample, sequenced in a study of cytotoxic CD8 clonotypes in ibrutinib-treated CLL. Only in-frame clones appear in the TCRdb table, and some are missing; sequencing was by immunoSEQ multiplex PCR. The sample gives around 140,000 clones, 80% of which show up once; 7.6% is in the top ten. The specimen was PBMCs, collected after 36 months of ibrutinib treatment. These receptor sequences come from a human donor with chronic lymphocytic leukemia.

This clone was seen a few times. The rearrangement links TRBV7-2 to TRBJ1-5; D not resolved. The CDR3 covers 13 residues. Germline assignment: CDR1 SGHTA and CDR2 FQGNSA. The V and J ends lost 5 bases and 5 bases respectively, with 10 bases between them. This CDR3 is CASSGWVDQPQHF. CDR3 coding DNA: TGTGCCAGCAGCGGGTGGGTTGATCAGCCCCAGCATTTT.

This sequence joins TRBV27 and TRBJ1-1; TRBD1 matches 10 bases. The CDR3 is 14 residues long. The V gene end was trimmed by 2 bases and the J gene end by 7 bases; junction bases not matched to a gene: 4. Looked up from germline, CDR1 is MNHEY and CDR2 is SMNVEV (reference sequence). Here the CDR3 reads CASSLEGTGVEAFF. The CDR3, as DNA: TGTGCCAGCAGTTTAGAGGGGACAGGGGTTGAAGCTTTCTTT.

V is TRBV6-5 and J is TRBJ1-5; no firm D call. The CDR3 consists of 12 residues. In germline, CDR1 is MNHEY, CDR2 SVGAGI. Trimming cost V 8 bases and J 3 bases, with 8 bases left between them. The CDR3 bases are TGTGCCAGCGGGCTTGACAATCAGCCCCAGCATTTT. Translating gives CASGLDNQPQHF.

V usage is TRBV30 and J usage is TRBJ2-1; perhaps D is TRBD1 or TRBD2 (5 bases each). CDR3 size: 15 residues. CDR1 and CDR2 from the germline V gene are GTSNPN and SVGIG (reference sequence). Trimming took off 0 bases at V and 4 bases at J, with 13 bases between the two ends. The CDR3 sequence is CAWSVPGARYNEQFF. The CDR3 bases are TGTGCCTGGAGTGTACCCGGGGCCAGATACAATGAGCAGTTCTTC.

The chain combines TRBV5-1 with TRBJ2-2, with a possible D match to TRBD2 (6 bases). Germline V gene lookup returns CDR1 SGHRS and CDR2 YFSETQ. Trimming cost V 4 bases and J 5 bases, with 24 bases left between them. This CDR3 comprises 18 residues. The CDR3 DNA reads TGCGCCAGCAGCATTACCGAGCGGGTTTCAGCCCATACCGGGGAGCTGTTTTTT. This translates into CASSITERVSAHTGELFF.

DNA for the CDR3: TGCAGCGTTGGACCGGGGATCCTAGAGACCCAGTACTTC. Its translation: CSVGPGILETQYF. V is TRBV29-1 and J is TRBJ2-5; the D gene is possibly TRBD2 (5 bases). This CDR3 has 13 residues. The germline V and J ends were trimmed by 4 bases and 4 bases, with 13 bases remaining between them. Per germline, CDR1 SQVTM and CDR2 ANQGSEA. Full variable domain (outside the CDR3, taken from reference TRBV29-1 and TRBJ2-5): SAVISQKPSRDICQRGTSLTIQCQVDSQVTMMFWYRQQPGQSLTLIATANQGSEATYESGFVIDKFPISRPNLTFSTLTVSNMSPEDSSIYLCSVGPGILETQYFGPGTRLLVL.

This clone was seen a few times. The genes are TRBV25-1 and TRBJ2-1; 8 bases fit TRBD1. Germline CDR1 MGHDK, CDR2 SYGVNS. This CDR3 is built from 14 residues. J gave up 7 bases and V 7 bases, and 9 bases lay outside the gene matches. DNA of the CDR3: TGTGCCAGCACCCCGCGACAGGGGAGGAATGAGCAGTTCTTC. This encodes CASTPRQGRNEQFF.